Listed here is a single TCR beta chain. Its cognate antigen is unknown. The record originates from a study of CD8+CD57+ T cells in acquired aplastic anemia. Study-wide context: Quantities of DNA derived from sorted CD4+ and CD8+ cells averaged approximately 3 ug.

Researchers used genomic DNA as the template to profile TCR beta VDJ and CDR3. TCRdb itself ran the reads through MiXCR, one entry per CDR3 protein. The sample lists 200,000 or so distinct CDR3 sequences; 55% to 70% were seen once. Whole-study findings and limits: Some 31 shared CD8+ CDR3s appeared highly expressed within patients' immunodominant clones. Patients showed no significant difference from controls in CD8+ Simpson's diversity.

Trimming stripped 8 bases from V and 3 bases from J, with 8 bases between. Germline V gives CDR1 SNHLY, CDR2 FYNNEI. The CDR3 consists of 11 residues. This receptor was taken from a human donor with severe aplastic anemia or a healthy control (not recorded which). The sample taken for sequencing was sorted CD4+, CD8+, or CD8+CD57+ T cells (not recorded which) from PBMCs. The chain employs TRBV2 and TRBJ2-7; D is unresolved. CDR3 sequence (DNA): TGTGCCAGCCACCTAGTCTACGAGCAGTACTTC. Residues: CASHLVYEQYF.